This T cell receptor beta chain was identified in a study of Graves' ophthalmopathy and Graves' hyperthyroidism. The CDR3 sequence is 19 residues long. Germline values: CDR1 MNHEY, CDR2 SVGEGT. Scientists amplified the TCR beta CDR3 regions from RNA transcripts. A first-round RT-PCR used HTBI primers, followed by a second-round multiplex PCR. TCRdb reprocessed the multiplex PCR reads with MiXCR, giving one entry per CDR3 protein. Among hundreds of thousands of distinct CDR3 sequences listed, around 21% were seen once. This clonotype was seen only a few times. One end of the junction fails to match germline, which may point to a read error.

This sequence originates from a woman aged 18-30 years with stable Graves' hyperthyroidism. Input material: peripheral blood. V gene TRBV6-2 or TRBV6-3 combines with J gene TRBJ2-1, with 10 bases matching TRBD2. This CDR3 reads CASTSGTSVFYSSYNEKFF. Here the CDR3 DNA reads TGTGCCAGCACCTCCGGGACTAGCGTTTTTTACAGCTCCTACAATGAGAAGTTCTTC.